What follows are 14 T cell receptor beta chains derived from one specimen sequenced in a study of blood T cell repertoires in COVID-19. Produced via immunoSEQ multiplex PCR; TCRdb's table is partial and in-frame only. The sample lists approximately 28,000 clones, about 90% occurring once. The specimen sequenced was peripheral blood. These receptors originate from a man aged 60 to 69 with active COVID-19.

V and J are TRBV6-6 and TRBJ1-1, with D perhaps matching TRBD1 (6 bases). Germline assignment: CDR1 MNHNY and CDR2 SVGAGI (reference sequence). Deletions cut 5 bases from V and 0 bases from J, with 13 bases between. The CDR3 extends over 15 amino acids. CDR3 bases: TGTGCCAGCAGTAAGGACAGTCGTTTGAACACTGAAGCTTTCTTT. This translates into CASSKDSRLNTEAFF.

The V call is TRBV11-3, the J call TRBJ1-6, with D possibly being TRBD1 (6 bases). V lost 1 base, J lost 3 bases, and 7 bases lay in between. The CDR3 has 15 amino acids. Germline lookup yields CDR1 SGHNT and CDR2 YENEEA. The CDR3 DNA reads as TGTGCCAGCAGCTTAGGCAGGGGCTATAATTCACCCCTCCACTTT. Its translation is CASSLGRGYNSPLHF.

The chain has TRBV29-1 and TRBJ2-7; 8 bases are shared with TRBD1. The germline gives CDR1 SQVTM, CDR2 ANQGSEA. V dropped 2 bases and J dropped 6; count of bases not matched to a gene: 12. CDR3 length: 15 amino acids. Here the CDR3 reads CSVERGSWTGSEQYF. The CDR3 DNA reads as TGCAGCGTTGAAAGGGGATCCTGGACAGGGAGCGAGCAGTACTTC.

The table lists this clone with a few counts. The chain has TRBV6-5 and TRBJ1-6, with a possible D match to TRBD1 (5 bases). The CDR3 is 15 residues long. Deletions cut 8 bases from V and 2 bases from J, with 13 bases between. Per germline, CDR1 MNHEY and CDR2 SVGAGI. This CDR3 reads CASWEGRTYNSPLHF. In nucleotides, the CDR3 is TGTGCCAGCTGGGAGGGGAGGACCTATAATTCACCCCTCCACTTT.

The genes are TRBV21-1 and TRBJ1-5; the D segment call TRBD1 is taken from the table without a DNA check. TRBV21-1 is classified as a pseudogene. This CDR3 is built from 18 residues. The CDR3 loop reads CASSPTEGDKLDNQPQHF. The CDR3 DNA follows: TGTGCCAGCAGCCCCACTGAGGGGGATAAGCTTGACAATCAGCCCCAGCATTTT.

The chain combines TRBV10-1 with TRBJ1-6, with D maybe TRBD1 (6 bases). V was cut by 2 bases and J by 9 bases, with 11 bases left in between. Germline-derived CDR1 and CDR2 are WNHNN and SYGVQD (reference sequence). CDR3 length: 14 residues. CDR3 protein: CASSETQGSSPLHF. The DNA of the CDR3 is TGCGCCAGCAGTGAGACGCAGGGGAGTTCACCCCTCCACTTT.

This chain connects TRBV5-6 to TRBJ2-7; 7 bases match TRBD1. The CDR3 spans 13 residues. The germline V gene encodes CDR1 SGHDT and CDR2 YYEEEE. V gave up 4 bases and J gave up 2 bases; unmatched junction bases: 3. Written as DNA, the CDR3 is TGTGCCAGCAGCCTGACAGGGCCCTACGAGCAGTACTTC. This codes for CASSLTGPYEQYF.

This clone has a single count. J is TRBJ2-1 and V is TRBV9; 9 bases align to TRBD1. The CDR3 spans 15 residues. V lost 0 bases, J lost 6 bases, and 4 bases stayed unmatched. From germline, CDR1 is SGDLS and CDR2 YYNGEE. CDR3 loop: CASSVGPGQGNEQFF. Written as DNA, the CDR3 is TGTGCCAGCAGCGTAGGACCGGGACAGGGCAATGAGCAGTTCTTC.

The table lists this clone with a count of one. The chain has TRBV7-9 and TRBJ1-2; 7 bases are a match to TRBD1. With 5 bases clipped from V and 4 bases from J, the junction kept 7 bases outside the gene matches. The CDR3 consists of 14 residues. CDR1 and CDR2 from the germline V gene are SEHNR and FQNEAQ (reference sequence). CDR3 residues: CASSRQGGIYGYTF. The CDR3 nucleotides read TGTGCCAGCAGCAGACAGGGCGGAATCTATGGCTACACCTTC.

This chain connects TRBV19 to TRBJ1-4; weak D call: TRBD1 (6 bases). The CDR3 runs to 14 residues. Germline lookup yields CDR1 LNHDA and CDR2 SQIVND (reference sequence). The germline V and J ends were trimmed by 4 bases and 7 bases, with 13 bases remaining between them. CDR3 bases: TGTGCCAGTAGTACGACGGACAGCCCTGAAAAACTGTTTTTT. This translates into CASSTTDSPEKLFF.

The count of this clone is one. The J gene is TRBJ1-6, the V gene TRBV25-1; 9 nucleotides agree with TRBD1. The CDR3 sequence is 14 residues long. In germline, CDR1 is MGHDK, CDR2 SYGVNS. J lost 9 bases, V lost 8 bases, and 8 bases had no gene match. The chain's CDR3 is CASGRGTGSSPLHF. The CDR3 DNA sequence: TGTGCCAGCGGCCGAGGGACAGGGAGTTCACCCCTCCACTTT. Full variable domain (rest looked up from reference TRBV25-1 and TRBJ1-6): EADIYQTPRYLVIGTGKKITLECSQTMGHDKMYWYQQDPGMELHLIHYSYGVNSTEKGDLSSESTVSRIRTEHFPLTLESARPSHTSQYLCASGRGTGSSPLHFGNGTRLTVT.

This clone showed up just once. The gene calls are TRBV19 and TRBJ1-1; D is ambiguous. Deletions cut 3 bases from V and 3 bases from J, with 11 bases between. CDR1 LNHDA and CDR2 SQIVND come from the germline V gene (reference sequence). CDR3 length: 14 residues. The CDR3 region has the DNA TGTGCCAGTAGTATCTGGGGAGAGGACACTGAAGCTTTCTTT. Translating gives CASSIWGEDTEAFF.

This clone was recorded a few times. The rearrangement links TRBV28 to TRBJ1-2; D remains ambiguous. Between the trimmed V and J ends, which lost 11 bases and 0 bases, there was a span of 13 bases. CDR1 is MDHEN and CDR2 is SYDVKM in the germline V gene. The CDR3 contains 13 residues. The CDR3 sequence: CAAERGANYGYTF. The CDR3 nucleotides are TGTGCCGCCGAACGGGGTGCTAACTATGGCTACACCTTC.

The chain couples TRBV5-4 to TRBJ2-3; 7 bases fit TRBD2. J was trimmed by 6 bases and V by 4 bases; bases with no gene match: 5. This CDR3 region has 13 residues. Germline assignment: CDR1 SGHNT and CDR2 YYREEE (reference sequence). The DNA for the CDR3 is TGTGCCAGCAGCGTTGTGGGGGGGGATACGCAGTATTTT. The encoded protein is CASSVVGGDTQYF.